The 27 T cell receptor beta chains below were found in one sample sequenced in a study of CXCR3-negative and CXCR3-positive naive CD8 T cells. Study findings and constraints: The study found more hydrophobic TRB CDR3s in CXCR3-positive naive cells than in CXCR3-negative naive cells.

Antigen specificity for these receptors is unknown. UMI-labeled 5' RACE yielded the TRB cDNA libraries. For each CDR3 protein, TCRdb gives one entry from its re-call of the 5' RACE reads, without DNA. The sample's table shows some 54,000 distinct CDR3 sequences. Sequencing was performed on naive CXCR3+ CD8+ T cells from blood. As to subset: CD45RO-CCR7+CD27+CD95- naive CD8+ T cells expressing CXCR3 (TNR3+). These receptors came from a human donor in good health. Some clones in this sample may be carry-over from other donors' samples.

The rearrangement joins TRBV28 to TRBJ2-5; without DNA, the TCRdb call of TRBD1 cannot be checked. Looked up from germline, CDR1 is MDHEN and CDR2 is SYDVKM. CDR3 size: 16 residues. The CDR3 reads CASSSGQVRIQETQYF. The variable domain in full, completed from reference TRBV28 and TRBJ2-5, reads DVKVTQSSRYLVKRTGEKVFLECVQDMDHENMFWYRQDPGLGLRLIYFSYDVKMKEKGDIPEGYSVSREKKERFSLILESASTNQTSMYLCASSSGQVRIQETQYFGPGTRLLVL.

This rearrangement joins TRBV5-6 to TRBJ1-1. Per the germline V gene, CDR1 is SGHDT and CDR2 is YYEEEE. CDR3 length: 12 residues. CDR3 in amino acids: CARSLGDTEAFF. The full variable domain, in which reference TRBV5-6 and TRBJ1-1 provide the parts outside the CDR3, is DAGVTQSPTHLIKTRGQQVTLRCSPKSGHDTVSWYQQALGQGPQFIFQYYEEEERQRGNFPDRFSGHQFPNYSSELNVNALLLGDSALYLCARSLGDTEAFFGQGTRLTVV.

The rearrangement uses TRBV4-2 and TRBJ2-1; TCRdb proposes TRBD2, but this gene call is untestable without DNA. The CDR3 is 18 amino acids. Germline-derived CDR1 and CDR2 are LGHNA and YNFKEQ. The CDR3 is CASSHPGLAVLGSDEQFF.

The V and J genes are TRBV5-4 and TRBJ2-7; TCRdb's D gene call, TRBD1, goes unchecked for lack of DNA. The CDR3 has 12 residues. Germline V gene sequence: CDR1 SGHNT, CDR2 YYREEE (reference sequence). CDR3: CATAGVSNEQYF.

The chain uses TRBV7-3 and TRBJ2-5; TCRdb's D gene call, TRBD1, goes unchecked for lack of DNA. From germline, CDR1 is SGHTA and CDR2 FQGTGA. This CDR3 is 15 amino acids long. CDR3 in amino acids: CASSLWGTAQETQYF. The whole variable domain, filled in from reference TRBV7-3 and TRBJ2-5, reads GAGVSQTPSNKVTEKGKYVELRCDPISGHTALYWYRQSLGQGPEFLIYFQGTGAADDSGLPNDRFFAVRPEGSVSTLKIQRTERGDSAVYLCASSLWGTAQETQYFGPGTRLLVL.

The chain employs TRBV6-4 and TRBJ2-2; lacking DNA, the TRBD1 call made by TCRdb goes unchecked. There are 14 residues in the CDR3. CDR1 is MRHNA and CDR2 is SNTAGT in the germline V gene. CDR3 region: CASSYSPGTGELFF.

CDR3 sequence: CASTVAAGGYEQFF. The chain is built from TRBV6-5 and TRBJ2-1; TCRdb's D call of TRBD2 is untestable without DNA. Germline V CDR1 and CDR2: MNHEY, SVGAGI. This CDR3 is 14 amino acids long.

The genes are TRBV6-6 and TRBJ2-5. From germline, CDR1 is MNHNY and CDR2 SVGAGI (reference sequence). The CDR3 sequence is 13 residues long. CDR3 sequence reads: CASRAQYQETQYF.

The chain uses TRBV7-2 and TRBJ2-3; TCRdb's assignment of TRBD1 cannot be checked, as there is no DNA. This CDR3 contains 16 residues. Germline CDR1 is SGHTA and CDR2 is FQGNSA. The CDR3 loop is CASSPWGRGSTDTQYF.

This chain uses TRBV28 with TRBJ1-5. This CDR3 spans 15 amino acids. Germline V lookup: CDR1 MDHEN, CDR2 SYDVKM. CDR3: CASSLRVGPNQPQHF.

The rearrangement uses TRBV18 and TRBJ1-2. The CDR3 consists of 17 residues. Germline V gene data show CDR1 as KGHSH and CDR2 as LQKENI. This chain's CDR3 is CASSPLGGLHGDYGYTF.

The gene calls are TRBV4-3 and TRBJ2-7; checking the TCRdb D call of TRBD2 is not possible without DNA. This CDR3 comprises 17 residues. Germline loops: CDR1 LGHNA, CDR2 YSLEER. The CDR3 protein is CASSQDLRDSGSYEQYF.

The V call is TRBV10-3, the J call TRBJ2-2; TCRdb reports TRBD1, a call that lacks DNA to check it against. Germline CDR1 and CDR2: ENHRY and SYGVKD. This CDR3 is built from 14 residues. CDR3 region: CAISDRDDTGELFF.

This rearrangement joins TRBV14 to TRBJ2-3; TCRdb outputs TRBD1, but without DNA this stays unchecked. This CDR3 comprises 17 residues. CDR1 and CDR2 (germline): SGHDN, FVKESK. CDR3 residues: CASSQDVPDSYTDTQYF.

V usage is TRBV7-9 and J usage is TRBJ2-1; the TCRdb call, TRBD1, lacks DNA for checking. The CDR3 has 16 residues. The germline V gene encodes CDR1 SEHNR and CDR2 FQNEAQ (reference sequence). The CDR3 region is CASSSGQQIAYNEQFF.

The V gene is TRBV4-3, the J gene TRBJ2-7; the D call of TRBD1 rests on TCRdb alone, since no DNA is present to check it. Germline lookup yields CDR1 LGHNA and CDR2 YSLEER. The CDR3 has 16 amino acids. The CDR3 spells CASSQETPGQGSEQYF.

The CDR3 here is CSVAGQGNYNEQFF. The chain links TRBV29-1 to TRBJ2-1; TCRdb names TRBD1, which stays unverified in the absence of DNA. The CDR3 is 14 residues long. The V gene's germline CDR1 is SQVTM and CDR2 ANQGSEA.

The CDR3 region is CASSLGGADTQYF. The chain is built from TRBV7-2 and TRBJ2-3; checking the TCRdb D call of TRBD1 is not possible without DNA. CDR1 is SGHTA and CDR2 is FQGNSA in the germline V gene. The CDR3 is 13 amino acids. Full variable domain (rest looked up from reference TRBV7-2 and TRBJ2-3): GAGVSQSPSNKVTEKGKDVELRCDPISGHTALYWYRQSLGQGLEFLIYFQGNSAPDKSGLPSDRFSAERTGGSVSTLTIQRTQQEDSAVYLCASSLGGADTQYFGPGTRLTVL.

The CDR3 here is CASSLWMGGMNGYTF. The rearrangement uses TRBV28 and TRBJ1-2. CDR1 and CDR2 from the germline V gene are MDHEN and SYDVKM. This CDR3 is 15 amino acids long.

CDR3 in amino acids: CASSSPRGASYGYTF. The chain has TRBV28 and TRBJ1-2; TCRdb picks TRBD1, but there is no DNA to check that call. Germline CDR1 is MDHEN and CDR2 is SYDVKM. This CDR3 is 15 amino acids long.

The chain carries TRBV29-1 and TRBJ2-5; TCRdb designates TRBD1, a call that cannot be tested without DNA. This CDR3 region has 13 residues. Germline V lookup: CDR1 SQVTM, CDR2 ANQGSEA. This CDR3 reads CSVAKDIQETQYF.

CDR3 sequence: CASSPGQGWEQYF. The chain couples TRBV28 to TRBJ2-7; TCRdb reports TRBD1, a call that lacks DNA to check it against. In germline, CDR1 is MDHEN, CDR2 SYDVKM. The CDR3 is 13 residues long.

CDR3 loop: CSARDLGRTYEQYF. This rearrangement joins TRBV20-1 to TRBJ2-7. CDR1 and CDR2 (germline): DFQATT, SNEGSKA (reference sequence). CDR3 length: 14 residues.

V and J are TRBV7-9 and TRBJ2-1. The germline V gene encodes CDR1 SEHNR and CDR2 FQNEAQ (reference sequence). The CDR3 covers 15 residues. The CDR3 sequence is CASSLDEETGNEQFF. Combining the CDR3 with reference TRBV7-9 and TRBJ2-1 gives the whole variable domain DTGVSQNPRHKITKRGQNVTFRCDPISEHNRLYWYRQTLGQGPEFLTYFQNEAQLEKSRLLSDRFSAERPKGSFSTLEIQRTEQGDSAMYLCASSLDEETGNEQFFGPGTRLTVL.

This chain connects TRBV15 to TRBJ2-7; TCRdb selects TRBD1, and the lack of DNA leaves this call unchecked. The CDR3 totals 16 residues. Germline CDR1 is LNHNV and CDR2 is YYDKDF (reference sequence). The CDR3 loop is CATSPEPTVITYEQYF.

The chain couples TRBV23-1 to TRBJ2-1. TRBV23-1 is treated as an ORF (open reading frame) with a function not yet certain. This CDR3 contains 13 residues. The CDR3 is CASSQGAYNEQFF.

This chain joins TRBV10-1 and TRBJ2-1; lacking DNA, the TRBD2 call made by TCRdb goes unchecked. CDR1 is WNHNN, CDR2 SYGVQD, per germline (reference sequence). CDR3 length: 16 amino acids. CDR3 residues: CASSGGRRGGYNEQFF.